The 8 T cell receptor beta chains reported below all come from one sample, sequenced in a study of cytomegalovirus exposure and HLA in healthy donors. The PCR had 60 Vbeta and 13 Jbeta primers. Only in-frame clones appear in the TCRdb table, and some are missing; sequencing was by immunoSEQ multiplex PCR. The data show about 120,000 clones, with more than 75% seen just once and roughly 12% held by the top ten. Input material: PBMCs. The receptors here all came from a woman aged 40 to 50 in good health and CMV-seropositive.

This CDR3 reads CASSLGRGGTEAFF. The CDR3 nucleotides are TGTGCCAGCAGCTTAGGACGGGGAGGGACTGAAGCTTTCTTT. This chain links TRBV7-2 with TRBJ1-1; D call uncertain. CDR1 is SGHTA, CDR2 FQGNSA, per germline. The CDR3 is 14 residues long. The ends were cut back, 1 base at V and 5 bases at J, with 11 bases in the middle. The whole variable domain, remainder taken from reference TRBV7-2 and TRBJ1-1, is GAGVSQSPSNKVTEKGKDVELRCDPISGHTALYWYRQSLGQGLEFLIYFQGNSAPDKSGLPSDRFSAERTGGSVSTLTIQRTQQEDSAVYLCASSLGRGGTEAFFGQGTRLTVV.

The chain links TRBV7-8 to TRBJ2-7; no reliable D call. Germline CDR1 reads SGHVS; CDR2 reads FQNEAQ. The CDR3 has 11 residues. V lost 5 bases to trimming and J lost 5 bases, with 7 bases between them. CDR3 DNA: TGTGCCAGCAGCCTTATCCACGAGCAGTACTTC. Its protein product is CASSLIHEQYF.

The chain joins TRBV2 to TRBJ2-7, with D perhaps matching TRBD2 (6 bases). The germline V gene has CDR1 SNHLY and CDR2 FYNNEI. There are 14 residues in the CDR3. Trimming removed 8 bases from V and 2 bases from J, with 16 bases in between. The CDR3 sequence is CASRPGGNAYEQYF. Here the CDR3 DNA reads TGTGCCAGCCGGCCCGGGGGAAACGCCTACGAGCAGTACTTC.

This clone was seen more than once but under ten times. V usage is TRBV30 and J usage is TRBJ1-4; 9 bases align to TRBD1. CDR1 GTSNPN and CDR2 SVGIG come from the germline V gene (reference sequence). This CDR3 is 13 amino acids long. V shed 8 bases and J 7 bases; nucleotides not matched to a gene: 8. CDR3: CAGLGQGSEKLFF. The CDR3 nucleotides are TGTGCCGGGTTAGGACAGGGGAGTGAAAAACTGTTTTTT.

The chain has TRBV7-8 and TRBJ2-3, with 7 bases that match TRBD2. The germline V gene has CDR1 SGHVS and CDR2 FQNEAQ. Germline trimming cut 0 bases from V and 6 bases from J; bases unmatched to any gene: 12. The CDR3 contains 17 residues. The CDR3, as DNA: TGTGCCAGCAGCTTAGCCCTCTGGGGGGGTGCCCGCGATACGCAGTATTTT. It is translated as CASSLALWGGARDTQYF. Full variable domain (remainder filled in from reference TRBV7-8 and TRBJ2-3): GAGVSQSPRYKVAKRGQDVALRCDPISGHVSLFWYQQALGQGPEFLTYFQNEAQLDKSGLPSDRFFAERPEGSVSTLKIQRTQQEDSAVYLCASSLALWGGARDTQYFGPGTRLTVL.

This clone has a handful of counts. The chain employs TRBV11-3 and TRBJ2-3; TRBD1 agrees at 7 bases. The J segment lost 7 bases and the V segment lost 7 bases, leaving 11 bases of the junction unmatched. Germline V gene data show CDR1 as SGHNT and CDR2 as YENEEA. This CDR3 contains 14 residues. The CDR3 loop reads CASTDDPQGNTQYF. The CDR3 DNA reads TGTGCCAGCACCGACGACCCACAGGGGAATACGCAGTATTTT.

The chain combines TRBV5-1 with TRBJ2-3; D may be TRBD1 (5 bases). Trimming cost V 0 bases and J 6 bases, with 11 bases left between them. The CDR3 is made up of 14 amino acids. The germline V gene has CDR1 SGHRS and CDR2 YFSETQ. The CDR3 loop is CASSLEGIRDTQYF. The CDR3 coding sequence is TGCGCCAGCAGCTTGGAGGGGATCAGGGATACGCAGTATTTT.

J is TRBJ2-7 and V is TRBV27; D unresolved. Trimming stripped 0 bases from V and 6 bases from J, with 9 bases between. There are 13 residues in the CDR3. In germline, CDR1 is MNHEY, CDR2 SMNVEV (reference sequence). The CDR3 loop reads CASSLSSSLEQYF. The DNA for the CDR3 is TGTGCCAGCAGTTTATCCTCTTCTCTCGAGCAGTACTTC.